The 31 T cell receptor beta chains given below trace back to one sample, sequenced in a study of blood T cells in healthy people across ages. Using a J-beta primer mix together with a sample-barcoded 5' primer, a second PCR was run for about 6 to 12 cycles. Using its own MiXCR run on the 5' RACE reads, TCRdb lists one record per CDR3 protein. The sample records about 620,000 distinct CDR3 sequences, roughly 21% being singletons. The sequenced sample was blood. The receptors shown here come from a man between 65 and 85 years old in good health.

This clonotype appeared a few times. The chain has TRBV3-1 and TRBJ1-4; D unresolved. Trimming left V 0 bases short and J 5 bases short, with 10 bases between. CDR1 is LGHDT, CDR2 YNNKEL, per germline (reference sequence). The CDR3 covers 15 residues. CDR3 in DNA: TGTGCCAGCAGCCAAGATCTGCTAAGGAATGAAAAACTGTTTTTT. Protein: CASSQDLLRNEKLFF.

This chain uses TRBV20-1 with TRBJ1-2; 8 nucleotides align to TRBD1. The germline gives CDR1 DFQATT, CDR2 SNEGSKA (reference sequence). The junction had 5 bases not matched to a gene; V was cut back by 0 bases and J by 2 bases. The CDR3 loop spans 15 amino acids. In DNA, the CDR3 is TGCAGTGCTAGAGAGCGGGGACAGGCAAACTATGGCTACACCTTC. Protein: CSARERGQANYGYTF.

A few counts support this clonotype. This chain links TRBV5-1 with TRBJ2-5, with 10 bases that match TRBD2. The CDR3 contains 14 residues. Germline CDR1 SGHRS, CDR2 YFSETQ. V was pared by 4 bases and J by 5 bases, with 5 bases of the junction left unmatched. The CDR3 DNA sequence: TGCGCCAGCAGCCTAGAAGCGGGAGGGGAGACCCAGTACTTC. Protein sequence: CASSLEAGGETQYF.

In its sample, this clonotype was seen a few times. The gene calls are TRBV6-1 and TRBJ2-7; 7 nucleotides agree with TRBD2. V trimming: 8 bases; J trimming: 2 bases; junction bases outside the gene matches: 9. The germline gives CDR1 MNHNS, CDR2 SASEGT. The CDR3 spans 14 residues. DNA of the CDR3: TGTGCCAGCCTCTCAGCGGGGCCTACCTACGAGCAGTACTTC. Translating it yields CASLSAGPTYEQYF.

For this clonotype: At one boundary the junction diverges from the germline segment, which might be a read error. The J gene is TRBJ2-3, the V gene TRBV15; weak D call: TRBD2 (5 bases). Germline loops: CDR1 LNHNV, CDR2 YYDKDF (reference sequence). CDR3 size: 12 residues. The CDR3 spells CATSRRGLEKNF. The CDR3 DNA reads TGTGCCACCAGCAGAAGAGGGTTGGAAAAAAATTTT.

As for this clonotype: At one boundary the junction diverges from the germline segment, which might be a read error. The CDR3 loop is CASSLVSVGQETQYF. The CDR3 nucleotides read TGCGCCAGCAGCTTGGTTTCGGTGGGCCAAGAGACCCAGTACTTC. The genes are TRBV7-9 and TRBJ2-5; D gene unclear. The CDR3 is made up of 15 amino acids. Germline CDR1 SEHNR, CDR2 FQNEAQ (reference sequence).

The genes are TRBV5-1 and TRBJ1-1; 7 bases fit TRBD1. The germline gives CDR1 SGHRS, CDR2 YFSETQ. V shed 0 bases, J shed 2 bases, and the junction held 7 bases outside the gene matches. CDR3 length equals 16 residues. This CDR3 is CASSLAADRPNTEAFF. The CDR3 coding sequence is TGCGCCAGCAGCTTGGCGGCGGACAGGCCCAACACTGAAGCTTTCTTT.

The CDR3 nucleotides are TGTGCCAGCAGCTTAGATGGGAGACAGTCTAGCACAGATACGCAGTATTTT. It codes for CASSLDGRQSSTDTQYF. The rearrangement uses TRBV7-2 and TRBJ2-3; D may match TRBD1 or TRBD2 (5 bases each). Germline CDR1 and CDR2: SGHTA and FQGNSA. The germline V and J ends were trimmed by 1 base and 0 bases, with 14 bases remaining between them. CDR3 length equals 17 residues.

In its sample, this clonotype was seen a few times. V gene TRBV6-2 or TRBV6-3 combines with J gene TRBJ2-7; D is uncertain. This CDR3 comprises 15 residues. In germline, CDR1 is MNHEY, CDR2 SVGEGT. Trimming stripped 2 bases from V and 5 bases from J, with 16 bases between. Here the CDR3 DNA reads TGTGCCAGCAGTTACAGGGATTTGCGATCTAACGAGCAGTACTTC. Residues: CASSYRDLRSNEQYF.

This clonotype showed up many times. This chain's CDR3 is CASTPGLADVEQFF. The DNA for the CDR3 is TGTGCCAGCACCCCGGGACTAGCGGATGTGGAGCAGTTCTTC. The chain employs TRBV7-9 and TRBJ2-1; 11 positions match TRBD2. J was trimmed by 10 bases and V by 7 bases; bases with no gene match: 9. This CDR3 region has 14 residues. Germline CDR1 reads SEHNR; CDR2 reads FQNEAQ (reference sequence).

In its sample, this clonotype was seen a few times. The rearrangement joins TRBV7-6 to TRBJ2-5; TRBD2 is a possible D gene (6 bases). The CDR3 extends over 16 amino acids. The germline gives CDR1 SGHVS, CDR2 FNYEAQ. With 1 base removed from V and 3 bases from J, the gap between germline ends came to 15 bases. The CDR3 spells CASSLVSREMEETQYF. The CDR3 nucleotides read TGTGCCAGCAGCTTAGTCTCTCGGGAGATGGAAGAGACCCAGTACTTC.

This clonotype was picked up a small number of times. The chain links TRBV7-6 to TRBJ2-5; D unclear. The V end was cut by 5 bases, the J end by 2 bases, with 12 bases between. This CDR3 contains 14 residues. Germline CDR1 is SGHVS and CDR2 is FNYEAQ. CDR3 DNA: TGTGCCAGCAGCCTAGGGTGGGGACAAGAGACCCAGTACTTC. It codes for CASSLGWGQETQYF.

The chain links TRBV4-1 to TRBJ2-1; 7 nucleotides line up with TRBD2. V gave up 1 base and J gave up 9 bases; unmatched junction bases: 6. The germline V gene has CDR1 MGHRA and CDR2 YSYEKL. The CDR3 consists of 14 residues. CDR3 DNA: TGCGCCAGCAGCCAAGCAGGACTAGGTGTTGAGCAGTTCTTC. It codes for CASSQAGLGVEQFF.

This clonotype was found a few times. V usage is TRBV5-1 and J usage is TRBJ2-7; 13 nucleotides match TRBD2. After removal of 2 bases from V and 3 bases from J, the junction contained 2 bases not matched to a gene. CDR3 length: 15 residues. Germline loops: CDR1 SGHRS, CDR2 YFSETQ. CDR3 loop: CASSLLAGGYYEQYF. The CDR3 DNA sequence: TGCGCCAGCAGCTTACTAGCGGGAGGGTACTACGAGCAGTACTTC.

Concerning this clonotype: This could be a read error, since a much larger clone is one nucleotide away. The genes are TRBV7-2 and TRBJ2-3; D gene ambiguous. This CDR3 is built from 15 residues. Germline V gene lookup returns CDR1 SGHTA and CDR2 FQGNSA. Trimming took 5 bases from V and 2 from J, leaving 14 bases between them. The CDR3 protein is CASSLGRVLTDTQYF. The CDR3 DNA reads as TGTGCCAGCAGCCTCGGTCGGGTCCTCACAGATACGCAGTATTTT.

This clonotype occurred a few times. The chain employs TRBV10-3 and TRBJ2-5; 7 nucleotides line up with TRBD1. Germline-derived CDR1 and CDR2 are ENHRY and SYGVKD. After removal of 5 bases from V and 5 bases from J, the junction contained 11 bases not matched to a gene. The CDR3 loop spans 15 amino acids. CDR3 in amino acids: CAISPAEGGRETQYF. The CDR3 DNA is TGTGCCATCAGTCCAGCGGAAGGGGGCAGGGAGACCCAGTACTTC.

The chain is built from TRBV20-1 and TRBJ2-5; no reliable D call. The CDR3 loop spans 13 amino acids. Between the trimmed V and J ends, which lost 1 base and 2 bases, there was a span of 8 bases. In germline, CDR1 is DFQATT, CDR2 SNEGSKA (reference sequence). Here the CDR3 reads CSARGRAQETQYF. Written as DNA, the CDR3 is TGCAGTGCTAGAGGTCGTGCACAAGAGACCCAGTACTTC.

This clonotype has just a few counts. The CDR3 sequence: CASRPTLAGVEAGANVLTF. The CDR3 bases are TGCGCCAGCCGTCCCACGCTAGCGGGAGTTGAGGCTGGGGCCAACGTCCTGACTTTC. The chain joins TRBV4-1 to TRBJ2-6; TRBD2 agrees at 10 bases. Germline trimming cut 8 bases from V and 2 bases from J; bases unmatched to any gene: 15. This CDR3 has 19 amino acids. CDR1 is MGHRA, CDR2 YSYEKL, per germline.

The chain links TRBV9 to TRBJ2-7; 8 bases match TRBD1. With 0 bases clipped from V and 2 bases from J, the junction kept 1 base outside the gene matches. The CDR3 loop spans 14 amino acids. CDR1 is SGDLS and CDR2 is YYNGEE in the germline V gene. CDR3 sequence: CASSVEDRAYEQYF. The CDR3 nucleotides read TGTGCCAGCAGCGTAGAGGACAGGGCCTACGAGCAGTACTTC.

V usage is TRBV28 and J usage is TRBJ2-2, with TRBD2 matching over 8 bases. Trimming cost V 3 bases and J 4 bases; bases outside gene matches: 7. This CDR3 contains 16 residues. The germline CDR1 and CDR2 sequences are MDHEN and SYDVKM. CDR3 DNA sequence: TGTGCCAGCAGTTTCGCGGGACTAGTAGGCACCGGGGAGCTGTTTTTT. Encoded protein: CASSFAGLVGTGELFF. Together with reference TRBV28 and TRBJ2-2, the CDR3 gives the full variable domain: DVKVTQSSRYLVKRTGEKVFLECVQDMDHENMFWYRQDPGLGLRLIYFSYDVKMKEKGDIPEGYSVSREKKERFSLILESASTNQTSMYLCASSFAGLVGTGELFFGEGSRLTVL.

The rearrangement uses TRBV20-1 and TRBJ2-6; unclear D gene. The CDR3 has 13 residues. V lost 6 bases and J lost 2, with 8 bases in between. Germline CDR1 is DFQATT and CDR2 is SNEGSKA (reference sequence). CDR3 protein: CSALQPGANVLTF. The CDR3 bases are TGCAGTGCCCTACAACCTGGGGCCAACGTCCTGACTTTC.

This chain joins TRBV13 and TRBJ2-2; no clear D gene. The germline CDR1 and CDR2 sequences are PRHDT and FYEKMQ (reference sequence). The V end was cut by 5 bases, the J end by 6 bases, with 10 bases between. The CDR3 is 13 amino acids. CDR3 residues: CASSVSGPGELFF. CDR3 DNA sequence: TGTGCCAGCAGCGTGTCCGGGCCCGGGGAGCTGTTTTTT.

The sample holds many counts of this clonotype. V usage is TRBV4-3 and J usage is TRBJ2-6; D gene ambiguous. There are 16 residues in the CDR3. Deletions cut 0 bases from V and 2 bases from J, with 8 bases between. In germline, CDR1 is LGHNA, CDR2 YSLEER. CDR3 loop: CASSQEITAGANVLTF. In nucleotides, the CDR3 is TGCGCCAGCAGCCAAGAAATAACAGCTGGGGCCAACGTCCTGACTTTC.

V gene TRBV7-9 combines with J gene TRBJ2-1; tentatively, D is TRBD2 (6 bases). The V gene's germline CDR1 is SEHNR and CDR2 FQNEAQ (reference sequence). There are 19 residues in the CDR3. V was trimmed by 2 bases and J by 0 bases, leaving 20 bases between them. For the CDR3, the DNA is TGTGCCAGCAGCTTATCGTTGCAGGTGGGCGGGACCTCCTACAATGAGCAGTTCTTC. Encoded protein: CASSLSLQVGGTSYNEQFF.

This clonotype was seen ten or more times. The V call is TRBV12-3 or TRBV12-4, the J call TRBJ2-5, with TRBD1 matching over 10 bases. The CDR3 has 15 amino acids. The trim removed 4 bases at V and 5 bases at J, leaving 7 bases unmatched. CDR3 protein: CASSYRTGGRETQYF. The DNA for the CDR3 is TGTGCCAGCAGTTATAGGACAGGGGGACGGGAGACCCAGTACTTC.

This rearrangement joins TRBV20-1 to TRBJ2-7; 10 nucleotides match TRBD2. The V and J ends lost 4 bases and 7 bases, in that order; junction bases with no gene match: 13. Germline V CDR1 and CDR2: DFQATT, SNEGSKA (reference sequence). The CDR3 spans 15 residues. CDR3 sequence reads: CSATELAGGRREQYF. DNA for the CDR3: TGCAGTGCTACGGAGTTAGCGGGAGGTAGGCGGGAGCAGTACTTC.

This chain connects TRBV2 to TRBJ1-2, with D unresolved. This CDR3 has 13 residues. The V gene lost 3 bases and the J gene lost 1 base, with 6 bases spanning the gap. From germline, CDR1 is SNHLY and CDR2 FYNNEI. The CDR3 reads CASSDGLNYGYTF. CDR3 coding DNA: TGTGCCAGCAGTGATGGGCTTAACTATGGCTACACCTTC. Variable domain in full (rest from reference TRBV2 and TRBJ1-2): EPEVTQTPSHQVTQMGQEVILRCVPISNHLYFYWYRQILGQKVEFLVSFYNNEISEKSEIFDDQFSVERPDGSNFTLKIRSTKLEDSAMYFCASSDGLNYGYTFGSGTRLTVV.

This clonotype appeared a few times. The rearrangement uses TRBV6-2 or TRBV6-3 and TRBJ2-5; D is undetermined. The J call may not be correct, given that the DNA end is closer to TRBJ2-7. Per the germline V gene, CDR1 is MNHEY and CDR2 is SVGEGT. The CDR3 runs to 14 residues. The CDR3 protein is CASSPRATRYEQYF. DNA for the CDR3: TGTGCCAGCAGTCCCCGGGCCACTCGCTACGAGCAGTACTTC.

This clonotype was seen a few times. The rearrangement joins TRBV10-3 to TRBJ2-1; 10 nucleotides line up with TRBD2. The CDR3 is 15 residues long. Germline values: CDR1 ENHRY, CDR2 SYGVKD. V trimming: 6 bases; J trimming: 6 bases; junction bases outside the gene matches: 8. Here the CDR3 reads CAIRKTGTSANEQFF. In nucleotides, the CDR3 is TGTGCCATCAGGAAGACCGGGACTAGCGCCAATGAGCAGTTCTTC.

The CDR3: CSVERGGRDTQYF. The CDR3 DNA reads as TGCAGCGTTGAACGAGGGGGCAGAGATACGCAGTATTTT. This rearrangement joins TRBV29-1 to TRBJ2-3, with 7 bases that match TRBD1. This CDR3 is 13 amino acids long. Germline V lookup: CDR1 SQVTM, CDR2 ANQGSEA. After removal of 2 bases from V and 5 bases from J, the junction contained 4 bases not matched to a gene.

Remarks on this clonotype: This may be a read error, as it is one base from a much larger clone. The chain links TRBV9 to TRBJ2-3; no clear D gene. This CDR3 contains 13 residues. CDR1 is SGDLS, CDR2 YYNGEE, per germline. This chain's CDR3 is CASSAQSADTQCF. In nucleotides, the CDR3 is TGTGCCAGCAGCGCCCAATCCGCAGATACGCAGTGTTTT.